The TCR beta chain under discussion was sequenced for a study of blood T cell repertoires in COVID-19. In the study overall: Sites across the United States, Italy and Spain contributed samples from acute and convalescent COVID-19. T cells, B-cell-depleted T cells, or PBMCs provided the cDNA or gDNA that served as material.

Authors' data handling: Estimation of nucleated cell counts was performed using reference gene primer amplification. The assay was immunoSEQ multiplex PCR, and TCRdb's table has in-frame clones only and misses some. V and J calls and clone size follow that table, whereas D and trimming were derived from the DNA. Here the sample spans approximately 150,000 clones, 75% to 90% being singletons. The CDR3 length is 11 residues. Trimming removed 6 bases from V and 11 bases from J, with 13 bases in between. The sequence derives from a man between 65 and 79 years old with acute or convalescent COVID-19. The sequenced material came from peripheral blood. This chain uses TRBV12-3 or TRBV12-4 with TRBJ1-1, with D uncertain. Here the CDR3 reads CASRAGGRAFF. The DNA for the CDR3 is TGTGCCAGCAGGGCTGGCGGGAGGGCTTTCTTT.